This TCR beta chain was sequenced in a study of memory CD4+ T cells and cytomegalovirus serostatus. The wider study: Healthy Belgian adult donors included about nine CMV-positive and 24 CMV-negative people.

Note on this clone: Its antigen is as yet unknown.

V was clipped by 1 base and J by 3 bases; unmatched bases: 12. This CDR3 spans 18 amino acids. CDR1 is LGHNT and CDR2 is FRNRAP in the germline V gene. Study results and limitations: Of 150 to 200 reported CMV TCRbeta sequences, about 70 were found in memory CD4+ repertoires.

The sort gate was single viable CD3+CD4+CD8-CD45RO+ cells for memory CD4+ T cells. Serostatus was set by detecting CMV pp150, pp28, p38, p52 IgG. After thawing, CD4+ T cells were positively selected. The repertoire was sequenced with immunoSEQ multiplex PCR; TCRdb's copy has only in-frame clones and lacks some. Found here are about 61,000 clones, 75% to 85% of them singletons; the top ten hold around 0.9%. The sequence came from an adult in good health and CMV-seronegative. The rearrangement links TRBV12-5 to TRBJ2-5; TRBD2 matches 9 bases. Sequenced sample: memory CD4+ T cells from blood. CDR3 protein: CASGLGPTSGPLEETQYF. The CDR3 DNA sequence: TGTGCTAGTGGTTTGGGCCCGACTAGCGGCCCCTTAGAAGAGACCCAGTACTTC. Using reference TRBV12-5 and TRBJ2-5 for the parts outside the CDR3, the full variable domain is DARVTQTPRHKVTEMGQEVTMRCQPILGHNTVFWYRQTMMQGLELLAYFRNRAPLDDSGMPKDRFSAEMPDATLATLKIQPSEPRDSAVYFCASGLGPTSGPLEETQYFGPGTRLLVL.